This T cell receptor beta chain originates from a study of blood T cell repertoires in COVID-19. Study background: Acute and convalescent COVID-19 specimens originated in the United States, Italy and Spain. T cells, B-cell-depleted T cells, or PBMCs provided the cDNA or gDNA that served as material.

Authors' analysis steps: Amplified reference gene primers provided the basis for estimating nucleated cell counts. Sequenced by immunoSEQ multiplex PCR; TCRdb stores in-frame clones only, minus some. For V, J and clone size, that table is used; D and trimming come from the DNA. The profile shows 88,000 or so clones, around 85% of them singletons. The germline V gene has CDR1 MDHEN and CDR2 SYDVKM. V lost 4 bases to trimming and J lost 7 bases; unmatched junction nucleotides: 7. The CDR3 covers 14 residues. This clonotype originated in a man aged 55 to 70 with acute or convalescent COVID-19. The V and J genes are TRBV28 and TRBJ2-3, with TRBD2 identical over 8 bases. Sequenced input: peripheral blood. The CDR3 bases are TGTGCCAGCAGTTACAGCGGGAGTCGGAATACGCAGTATTTT. Residues: CASSYSGSRNTQYF.